The clone carrying this T cell receptor (beta chain) was counted only a few times. As yet, its antigen is unknown. This entry is derived from a study of identical twins. Findings of the study overall: In zero-insertion analyses, partial confounding could arise from invariant MAIT and iNKT cells. Reduced insertions were recorded for abundant cord blood beta clonotypes, with no such pattern in memory repertoires. The models systematically underestimated how much out-of-frame TCR alpha was shared in monozygotic twins.

TCRdb ran MiXCR on the 5' RACE reads and lists one entry per CDR3 protein. Of approximately 220,000 distinct CDR3 sequences listed, around 6.9% are singletons. There were only healthy Caucasians among the donors. Germline V CDR1 and CDR2: SNHLY, FYNNEI. V was trimmed by 8 bases and J by 2 bases, leaving 12 bases between them. The CDR3 sequence is 13 residues long. The same specimen was also included in a second study, on yellow fever vaccine responses in identical twins.

This TCR came from a woman aged 18-30 years in good health. The genes are TRBV2 and TRBJ2-5, with a tentative D call TRBD1 (6 bases). Sequencing used memory (CD45RO+) T cells sorted from blood. CDR3 residues: CASGWDIQETQYF. CDR3 nucleotides: TGTGCCAGCGGTTGGGACATTCAAGAGACCCAGTACTTC.